Shown below are 12 T cell receptor beta chains from a single sample sequenced in a study of response to subunit inactivated influenza vaccine. Each CDR3 protein is one row after TCRdb ran MiXCR on the RT-PCR reads. This sample has under 950,000 distinct CDR3 sequences, with 21% found just once. This sample comprised PBMCs from blood, obtained 4 to 6 days after vaccination. The receptor source for this set is a man over 45 who received an inactivated influenza vaccine.

This clonotype was detected ten times or more. The CDR3 sequence is CASSPRGENTGELFF. The CDR3 DNA reads as TGTGCCAGCAGCCCACGGGGGGAGAACACCGGGGAGCTGTTTTTT. The chain has TRBV11-3 and TRBJ2-2; 7 nucleotides align to TRBD2. CDR3 size: 15 residues. The trim removed 5 bases at V and 1 base at J, leaving 4 bases unmatched. Germline values: CDR1 SGHNT, CDR2 YENEEA.

This clonotype was counted at least ten times. This chain links TRBV5-1 with TRBJ2-4, with 9 positions matching TRBD1. There are 16 residues in the CDR3. V dropped 2 bases and J dropped 7; count of bases not matched to a gene: 10. CDR1 and CDR2 from the germline V gene are SGHRS and YFSETQ. The CDR3 nucleotides read TGCGCCAGCAGCTTACAGGGGGCAATGATCAGCAACATTCAGTACTTC. Protein product: CASSLQGAMISNIQYF.

V gene TRBV29-1 combines with J gene TRBJ2-1, with 10 bases identical to TRBD1. This CDR3 is built from 15 residues. Germline V gene data show CDR1 as SQVTM and CDR2 as ANQGSEA. V trimming: 6 bases; J trimming: 0 bases; junction bases outside the gene matches: 5. The CDR3 is CSVTGTGDSYNEQFF. DNA of the CDR3: TGCAGCGTAACCGGGACAGGGGACTCCTACAATGAGCAGTTCTTC.

There are a few counts of this clonotype. This chain joins TRBV6-2 or TRBV6-3 and TRBJ2-1; TRBD2 matches 12 bases. Germline V lookup: CDR1 MNHEY, CDR2 SVGEGT. CDR3 length: 16 amino acids. J was trimmed by 4 bases and V by 5 bases; bases with no gene match: 6. CDR3 coding DNA: TGTGCCAGCAGTCGGTCTAGCGGGAGGGCTTACAATGAGCAGTTCTTC. Protein: CASSRSSGRAYNEQFF.

In its sample, this clonotype was seen a few times. The V and J genes are TRBV27 and TRBJ1-2, with 8 bases aligning to TRBD1. Germline values: CDR1 MNHEY, CDR2 SMNVEV (reference sequence). V lost 3 bases to trimming and J lost 5 bases; unmatched junction nucleotides: 2. The CDR3 runs 13 residues. CDR3 nucleotides: TGTGCCAGCAGTTTGACAGGGGTATATGGCTACACCTTC. It encodes CASSLTGVYGYTF.

The gene calls are TRBV5-5 and TRBJ2-2, with D possibly called TRBD1 or TRBD2 (5 bases each). The CDR3 has 13 amino acids. V lost 3 bases and J 6 bases, leaving 9 bases between the germline ends. CDR1 and CDR2 (germline): SGHKS, YYEKEE (reference sequence). CDR3 DNA sequence: TGTGCCAGCAGCTACGTGGGGGCCGGGGAGCTGTTTTTT. This codes for CASSYVGAGELFF.

The chain combines TRBV7-9 with TRBJ2-7; D may correspond to TRBD1 or TRBD2 (5 bases each). CDR1 and CDR2 from the germline V gene are SEHNR and FQNEAQ (reference sequence). The CDR3 covers 13 residues. With 6 bases removed from V and 3 bases from J, the gap between germline ends came to 12 bases. The CDR3 sequence is CASREGSHYEQYF. CDR3 coding DNA: TGTGCCAGCAGAGAGGGGTCGCACTACGAGCAGTACTTC.

Many counts were recorded for this clonotype. The chain joins TRBV5-6 to TRBJ2-7, with unresolved D. V was shortened by 3 bases and J by 9 bases, with 10 bases between the two germline ends. The CDR3 covers 11 residues. The germline gives CDR1 SGHDT, CDR2 YYEEEE. CDR3 protein: CASSSGPMQYF. The CDR3 DNA follows: TGTGCCAGCAGCTCCGGACCGATGCAGTACTTC.

V is TRBV9 and J is TRBJ2-7, with 11 positions matching TRBD2. This CDR3 region has 15 residues. Losses at the gene ends were 3 bases for V and 5 bases for J; bases not matched to a gene: 7. CDR1 and CDR2 (germline): SGDLS, YYNGEE. The chain's CDR3 is CASSASSGGTHEQYF. CDR3 sequence (DNA): TGTGCCAGCAGCGCCTCTAGCGGGGGGACTCACGAGCAGTACTTC.

The chain is built from TRBV6-1 and TRBJ2-3, with 7 bases identical to TRBD1. V lost 6 bases to trimming and J lost 2 bases; unmatched junction nucleotides: 5. This CDR3 spans 14 amino acids. Germline loops: CDR1 MNHNS, CDR2 SASEGT. In DNA form, the CDR3 reads TGTGCCAGCAGACCGGGACAGTCCACAGATACGCAGTATTTT. Amino acids: CASRPGQSTDTQYF.

The chain couples TRBV11-2 to TRBJ2-1; D ambiguous. The V end was cut by 3 bases, the J end by 3 bases, with 15 bases between. Looked up from germline, CDR1 is SGHAT and CDR2 is FQNNGV. The CDR3 is 16 residues long. In nucleotides, the CDR3 is TGTGCCAGCAGCTTTGTGGAACAGACTTTCTACAATGAGCAGTTCTTC. Amino acid sequence: CASSFVEQTFYNEQFF.

In this sample, this clonotype turned up a few times. This chain's CDR3 is CASSYGQTMNTEAFF. CDR3 sequence (DNA): TGCGCCAGCAGCTACGGACAGACCATGAACACTGAAGCTTTCTTT. The rearrangement joins TRBV5-1 to TRBJ1-1; possible D gene TRBD1, 6 bases. The CDR3 loop spans 15 amino acids. CDR1 and CDR2 (germline): SGHRS, YFSETQ. V was cut by 3 bases and J by 0 bases, with 12 bases left in between.